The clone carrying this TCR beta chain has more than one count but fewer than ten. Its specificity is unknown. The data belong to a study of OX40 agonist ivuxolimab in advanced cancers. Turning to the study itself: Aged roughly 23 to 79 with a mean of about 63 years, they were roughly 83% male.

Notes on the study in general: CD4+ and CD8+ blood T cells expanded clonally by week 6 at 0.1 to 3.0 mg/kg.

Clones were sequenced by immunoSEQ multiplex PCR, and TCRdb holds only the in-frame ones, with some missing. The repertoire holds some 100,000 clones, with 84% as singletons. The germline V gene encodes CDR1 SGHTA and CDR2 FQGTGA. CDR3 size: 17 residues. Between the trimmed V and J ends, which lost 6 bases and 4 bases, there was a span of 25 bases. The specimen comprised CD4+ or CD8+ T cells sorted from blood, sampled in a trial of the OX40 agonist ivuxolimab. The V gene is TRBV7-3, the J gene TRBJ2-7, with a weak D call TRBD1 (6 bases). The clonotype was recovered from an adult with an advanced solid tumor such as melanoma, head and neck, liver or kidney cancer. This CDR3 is CASSSGGQFNLHYEQYF. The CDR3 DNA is TGTGCCAGCAGTTCAGGCGGACAGTTCAACCTCCATTACGAGCAGTACTTC.